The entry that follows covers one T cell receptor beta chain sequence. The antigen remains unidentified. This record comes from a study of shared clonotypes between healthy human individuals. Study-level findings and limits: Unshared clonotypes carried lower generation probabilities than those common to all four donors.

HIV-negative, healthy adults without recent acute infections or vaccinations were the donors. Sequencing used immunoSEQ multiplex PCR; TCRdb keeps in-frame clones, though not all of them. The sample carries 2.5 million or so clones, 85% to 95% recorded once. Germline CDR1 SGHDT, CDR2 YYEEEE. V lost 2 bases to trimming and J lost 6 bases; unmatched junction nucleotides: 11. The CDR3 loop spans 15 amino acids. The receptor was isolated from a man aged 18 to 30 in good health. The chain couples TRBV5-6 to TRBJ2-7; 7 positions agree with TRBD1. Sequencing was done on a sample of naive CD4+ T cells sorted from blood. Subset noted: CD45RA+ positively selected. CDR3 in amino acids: CASSLGDSLPGEQYF. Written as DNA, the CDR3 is TGTGCCAGCAGCTTAGGGGACAGCCTGCCTGGCGAGCAGTACTTC.